This TCR beta chain was identified during a study of cytomegalovirus exposure and HLA in healthy donors. Study in general: An earlier analysis found fewer than 140 million unique TCR beta sequences from approximately 200 million T cells.

Findings and caveats of the study: Later work showed greater clonal expansion in HLA-associated TCR beta chains than in equally common others. Available immune exposure information was restricted to CMV serostatus only. As a later analysis showed, a missense DCLRE1C variant was linked to trimming of TCR beta V- and J-genes.

PCR involved 60 Vbeta and 13 Jbeta primers. The assay was immunoSEQ multiplex PCR, and TCRdb's table has in-frame clones only and misses some. The sample shows tens of thousands of clones, more than 60% of them seen only once. CDR3 size: 15 residues. Germline CDR1 and CDR2: SGHNT and YYREEE (reference sequence). The V gene end was trimmed by 0 bases and the J gene end by 9 bases; junction bases not matched to a gene: 8. A remark on this clone: Its antigen is undetermined.

The source of this sequence is a man aged 35 to 55 in good health and CMV-seronegative. The J gene is TRBJ2-1, the V gene TRBV5-4; 8 bases are a match to TRBD2. The source material was PBMCs. CDR3 amino acids: CASSLGRAGAAEQFF. CDR3 nucleotides: TGTGCCAGCAGCTTGGGTCGAGCGGGGGCGGCTGAGCAGTTCTTC.